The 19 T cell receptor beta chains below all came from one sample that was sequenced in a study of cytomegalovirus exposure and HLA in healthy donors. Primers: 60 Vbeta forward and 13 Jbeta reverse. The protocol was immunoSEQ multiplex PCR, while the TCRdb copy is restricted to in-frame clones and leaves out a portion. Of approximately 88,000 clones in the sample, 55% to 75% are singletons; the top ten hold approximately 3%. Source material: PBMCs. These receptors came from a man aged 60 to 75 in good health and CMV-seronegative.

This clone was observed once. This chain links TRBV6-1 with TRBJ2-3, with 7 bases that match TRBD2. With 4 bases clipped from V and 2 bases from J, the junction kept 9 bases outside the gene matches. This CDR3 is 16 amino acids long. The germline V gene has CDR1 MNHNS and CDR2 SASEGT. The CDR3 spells CASSGGAGAVTDTQYF. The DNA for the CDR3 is TGTGCCAGCAGTGGAGGGGCGGGAGCGGTCACAGATACGCAGTATTTT.

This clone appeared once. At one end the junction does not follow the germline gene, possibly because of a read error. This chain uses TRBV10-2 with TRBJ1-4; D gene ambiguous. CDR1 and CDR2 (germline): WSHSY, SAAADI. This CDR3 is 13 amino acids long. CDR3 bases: TGCGCCAGCAGCCAATCGGGGAATGAAAGACTGTTTTTT. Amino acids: CASSQSGNERLFF.

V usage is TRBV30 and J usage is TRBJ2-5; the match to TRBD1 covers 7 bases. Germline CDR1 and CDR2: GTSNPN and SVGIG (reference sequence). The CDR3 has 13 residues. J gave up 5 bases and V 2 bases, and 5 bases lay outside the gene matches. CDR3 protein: CAWSYRGRETQYF. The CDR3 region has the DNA TGTGCCTGGAGTTACAGGGGCCGGGAGACCCAGTACTTC. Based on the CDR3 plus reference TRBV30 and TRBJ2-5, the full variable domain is SQTIHQWPATLVQPVGSPLSLECTVEGTSNPNLYWYRQAAGRGLQLLFYSVGIGQISSEVPQNLSASRPQDRQFILSSKKLLLSDSGFYLCAWSYRGRETQYFGPGTRLLVL.

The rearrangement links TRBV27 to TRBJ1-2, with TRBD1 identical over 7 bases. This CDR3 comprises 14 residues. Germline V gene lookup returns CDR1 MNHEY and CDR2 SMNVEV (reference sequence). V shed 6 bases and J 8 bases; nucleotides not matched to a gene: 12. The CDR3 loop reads CASRYTAGGRGYTF. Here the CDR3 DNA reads TGTGCCAGCAGATATACGGCAGGGGGTAGGGGCTACACCTTC.

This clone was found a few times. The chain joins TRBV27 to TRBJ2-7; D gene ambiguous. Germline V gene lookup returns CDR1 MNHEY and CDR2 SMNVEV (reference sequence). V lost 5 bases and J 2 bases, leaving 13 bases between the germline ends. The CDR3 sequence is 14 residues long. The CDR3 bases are TGTGCCAGCAGTCCGACTGAGAAACCCTACGAGCAGTACTTC. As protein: CASSPTEKPYEQYF.

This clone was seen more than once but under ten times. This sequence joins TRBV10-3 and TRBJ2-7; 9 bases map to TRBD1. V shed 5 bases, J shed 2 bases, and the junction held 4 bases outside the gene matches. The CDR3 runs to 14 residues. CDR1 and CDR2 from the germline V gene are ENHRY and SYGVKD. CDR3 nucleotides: TGTGCCATCAGTTTCGGGACAGGGACCTACGAGCAGTACTTC. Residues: CAISFGTGTYEQYF.

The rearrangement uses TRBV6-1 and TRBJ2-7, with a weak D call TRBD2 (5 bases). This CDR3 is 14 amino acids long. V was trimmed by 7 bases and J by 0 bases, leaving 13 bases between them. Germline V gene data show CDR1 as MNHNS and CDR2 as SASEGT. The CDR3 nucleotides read TGTGCCAGCAAAACCTGGAGGTACTCCTACGAGCAGTACTTC. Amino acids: CASKTWRYSYEQYF.

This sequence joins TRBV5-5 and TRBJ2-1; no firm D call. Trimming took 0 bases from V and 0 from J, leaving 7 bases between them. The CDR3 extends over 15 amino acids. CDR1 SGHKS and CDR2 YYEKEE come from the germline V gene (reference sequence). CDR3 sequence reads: CASSLVPVSYNEQFF. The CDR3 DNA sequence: TGTGCCAGCAGCTTGGTCCCGGTCTCCTACAATGAGCAGTTCTTC.

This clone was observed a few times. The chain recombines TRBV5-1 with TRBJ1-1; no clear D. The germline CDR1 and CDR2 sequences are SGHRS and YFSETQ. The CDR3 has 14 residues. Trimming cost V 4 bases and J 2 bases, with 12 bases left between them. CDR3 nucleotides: TGCGCCAGCAGCCTTTCTTGGGCAAACACTGAAGCTTTCTTT. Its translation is CASSLSWANTEAFF.

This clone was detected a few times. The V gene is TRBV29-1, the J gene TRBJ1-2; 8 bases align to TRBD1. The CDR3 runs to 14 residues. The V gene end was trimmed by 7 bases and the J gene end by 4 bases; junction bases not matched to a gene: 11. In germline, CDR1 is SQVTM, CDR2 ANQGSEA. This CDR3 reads CSADLTGGAYGYTF. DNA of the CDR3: TGCAGCGCCGATCTTACAGGGGGTGCCTATGGCTACACCTTC.

The CDR3 DNA reads as TGTGCCAGTAATCGCCCCACATTGAACACTGAAGCTTTCTTT. This translates into CASNRPTLNTEAFF. The chain carries TRBV19 and TRBJ1-1; D unresolved. Trimming left V 7 bases short and J 0 bases short, with 12 bases between. The germline V gene encodes CDR1 LNHDA and CDR2 SQIVND (reference sequence). The CDR3 loop spans 14 amino acids.

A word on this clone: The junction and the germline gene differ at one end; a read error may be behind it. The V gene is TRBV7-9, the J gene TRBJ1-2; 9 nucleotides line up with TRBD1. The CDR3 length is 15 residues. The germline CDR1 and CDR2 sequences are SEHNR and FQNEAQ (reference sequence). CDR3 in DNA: TGTTCCAGCAGCCTGGTAGGGACAGGGATGGATGGCTACACCTTC. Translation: CSSSLVGTGMDGYTF.

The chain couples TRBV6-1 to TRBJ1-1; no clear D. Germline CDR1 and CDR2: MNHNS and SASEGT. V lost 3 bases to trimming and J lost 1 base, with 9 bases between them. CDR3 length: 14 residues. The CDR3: CASSERSENTEAFF. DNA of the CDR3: TGTGCCAGCAGTGAGAGGAGCGAGAACACTGAAGCTTTCTTT.

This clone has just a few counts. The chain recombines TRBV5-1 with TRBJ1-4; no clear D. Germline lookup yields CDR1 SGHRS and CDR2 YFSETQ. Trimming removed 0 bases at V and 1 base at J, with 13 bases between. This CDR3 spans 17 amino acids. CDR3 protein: CASSLGSASGTNEKLFF. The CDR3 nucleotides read TGCGCCAGCAGCTTGGGGTCTGCCTCGGGAACTAATGAAAAACTGTTTTTT. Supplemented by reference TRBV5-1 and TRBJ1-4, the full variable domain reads KAGVTQTPRYLIKTRGQQVTLSCSPISGHRSVSWYQQTPGQGLQFLFEYFSETQRNKGNFPGRFSGRQFSNSRSEMNVSTLELGDSALYLCASSLGSASGTNEKLFFGSGTQLSVL.

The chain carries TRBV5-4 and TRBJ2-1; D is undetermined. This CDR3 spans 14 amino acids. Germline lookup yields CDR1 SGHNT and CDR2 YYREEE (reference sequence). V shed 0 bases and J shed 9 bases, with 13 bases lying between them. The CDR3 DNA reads TGTGCCAGCAGCTTGGAGTTGCGTCTTAGTGAGCAGTTCTTC. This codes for CASSLELRLSEQFF.

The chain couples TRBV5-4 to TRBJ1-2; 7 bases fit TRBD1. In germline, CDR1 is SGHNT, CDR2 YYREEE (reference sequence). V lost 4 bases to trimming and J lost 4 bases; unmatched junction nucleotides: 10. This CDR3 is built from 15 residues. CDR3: CASSTPTGIRYGYTF. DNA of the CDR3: TGTGCCAGCAGCACTCCGACAGGGATTCGCTATGGCTACACCTTC.

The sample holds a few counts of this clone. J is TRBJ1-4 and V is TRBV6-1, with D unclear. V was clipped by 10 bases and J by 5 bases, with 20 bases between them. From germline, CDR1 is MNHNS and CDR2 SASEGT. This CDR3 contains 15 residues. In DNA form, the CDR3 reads TGTGCCACCTCCAAAAATTGGAGTTCAAATGAAAAACTGTTTTTT. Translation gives CATSKNWSSNEKLFF.

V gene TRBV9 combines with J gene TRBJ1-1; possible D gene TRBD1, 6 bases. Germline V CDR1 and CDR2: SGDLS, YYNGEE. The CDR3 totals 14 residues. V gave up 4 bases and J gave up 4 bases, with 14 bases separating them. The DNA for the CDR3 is TGTGCCAGCAGCCCGAGACAGGCCCCCACTGAAGCTTTCTTT. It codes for CASSPRQAPTEAFF.

The DNA of the CDR3 is TGTGCCAGCAGTGAAGGGCAGGGAGGTTCACCCCTCCACTTT. As protein: CASSEGQGGSPLHF. The chain is built from TRBV6-1 and TRBJ1-6; maybe TRBD1 (5 bases). From germline, CDR1 is MNHNS and CDR2 SASEGT. This CDR3 is 14 amino acids long. V lost 1 base to trimming and J lost 9 bases, with 10 bases between them.